Following are 23 T cell receptor beta chains from one sample sequenced in a study of patients and donors after allogeneic stem cell transplantation. Using its own MiXCR run on the RT-PCR reads, TCRdb lists one record per CDR3 protein. The table lists 150,000 to 200,000 distinct CDR3 sequences, roughly 22% of them singletons. Material for sequencing was blood, either unsorted or a sorted T cell fraction (not recorded which). Source of these receptors: a human donor who was either an allogeneic HSCT recipient or a stem cell or donor lymphocyte infusion donor (not recorded which). It is not recorded whose cells these are; they may come from a transplant donor.

The chain recombines TRBV12-3 or TRBV12-4 with TRBJ1-1; tentative D call: TRBD1 (5 bases). The CDR3 loop spans 14 amino acids. Between the trimmed V and J ends, which lost 2 bases and 3 bases, there was a span of 10 bases. The CDR3 loop is CASSLRGMYTEAFF. CDR3 bases: TGTGCCAGCAGTTTAAGGGGTATGTACACTGAAGCTTTCTTT.

The chain links TRBV7-9 to TRBJ2-5; unclear D gene. This CDR3 region has 10 residues. V shed 5 bases and J shed 3 bases, with 1 base lying between them. Germline V gene data show CDR1 as SEHNR and CDR2 as FQNEAQ (reference sequence). CDR3 coding DNA: TGTGCCAGCAGCAAAGAGACCCAGTACTTC. This sequence encodes CASSKETQYF. Based on the CDR3 plus reference TRBV7-9 and TRBJ2-5, the full variable domain is DTGVSQNPRHKITKRGQNVTFRCDPISEHNRLYWYRQTLGQGPEFLTYFQNEAQLEKSRLLSDRFSAERPKGSFSTLEIQRTEQGDSAMYLCASSKETQYFGPGTRLLVL.

CDR3 loop: CASSYGQVDLNTIYF. Here the CDR3 DNA reads TGTGCCAGCAGCTACGGACAGGTCGATTTAAACACCATATATTTT. The chain is built from TRBV5-6 and TRBJ1-3; 7 bases are a match to TRBD1. With V trimmed by 3 bases and J by 6 bases, 9 bases remained unmatched. Germline V gene sequence: CDR1 SGHDT, CDR2 YYEEEE. The CDR3 totals 15 residues. Drawing the rest from reference TRBV5-6 and TRBJ1-3, the complete variable domain is DAGVTQSPTHLIKTRGQQVTLRCSPKSGHDTVSWYQQALGQGPQFIFQYYEEEERQRGNFPDRFSGHQFPNYSSELNVNALLLGDSALYLCASSYGQVDLNTIYFGEGSWLTVV.

The chain couples TRBV28 to TRBJ1-4; a weak D match, TRBD1 (5 bases). V lost 8 bases, J lost 6 bases, and 13 bases lay in between. The germline gives CDR1 MDHEN, CDR2 SYDVKM. This CDR3 has 13 residues. The CDR3 DNA reads as TGTGCCAGCGCGGTCAGGGCGGATGAAAAACTGTTTTTT. Translating it yields CASAVRADEKLFF.

This chain uses TRBV5-8 with TRBJ2-3, with 11 nucleotides matching TRBD2. V lost 4 bases and J lost 3; bases outside the gene matches: 10. The CDR3 contains 17 residues. The germline CDR1 and CDR2 sequences are SGHTS and YDEGEE. CDR3 in amino acids: CASSPFSGGAGTDTQYF. CDR3 nucleotides: TGTGCCAGCAGCCCATTTAGCGGGGGGGCCGGGACAGATACGCAGTATTTT.

This clonotype was found a few times. This chain uses TRBV9 with TRBJ2-1, with 8 bases that match TRBD2. The CDR3 is 17 amino acids. Trimming cost V 0 bases and J 4 bases; bases outside gene matches: 9. The germline V gene encodes CDR1 SGDLS and CDR2 YYNGEE. CDR3 region: CASSVGAPSGPYNEQFF. In nucleotides, the CDR3 is TGTGCCAGCAGCGTAGGGGCTCCTAGCGGGCCTTACAATGAGCAGTTCTTC.

This clonotype was observed a few times. The chain couples TRBV7-9 to TRBJ2-7, with 8 bases fitting TRBD1. The V segment lost 5 bases and the J segment 1 base; nucleotides outside the gene matches: 10. Germline V gene lookup returns CDR1 SEHNR and CDR2 FQNEAQ (reference sequence). The CDR3 extends over 16 amino acids. CDR3: CASSSLLRGLSYEQYF. CDR3 bases: TGTGCCAGCAGCAGCCTACTCAGGGGGCTATCCTACGAGCAGTACTTC.

This clonotype turned up a few times. V usage is TRBV20-1 and J usage is TRBJ1-6, with TRBD1 matching over 8 bases. CDR3 size: 13 residues. Germline CDR1 DFQATT, CDR2 SNEGSKA (reference sequence). V lost 6 bases and J lost 8; bases outside the gene matches: 6. CDR3 in DNA: TGCAGTGCGGGACAGGACAGAGATTCACCCCTCCACTTT. Residues: CSAGQDRDSPLHF.

This clonotype appeared a single time. The rearrangement joins TRBV3-1 to TRBJ2-1; D might be TRBD1 (7 bases). This CDR3 contains 16 residues. The germline CDR1 and CDR2 sequences are LGHDT and YNNKEL (reference sequence). V dropped 4 bases and J dropped 6 bases, with 19 bases sitting between them. CDR3 sequence (DNA): TGTGCCAGCAGCCCAGGGGCAGGGGGGCCGGGCAATGAGCAGTTCTTC. Protein product: CASSPGAGGPGNEQFF.

This clonotype was detected a few times. The rearrangement uses TRBV20-1 and TRBJ1-5; D possibly corresponds to TRBD1 (6 bases). The germline V gene has CDR1 DFQATT and CDR2 SNEGSKA (reference sequence). Between the trimmed V and J ends, which lost 3 bases and 5 bases, there was a span of 20 bases. The CDR3 totals 16 residues. CDR3 DNA sequence: TGCAGTGCTAGGAACAGGGTTCAGGAAGTCCATCAGCCCCAGCATTTT. Its protein is CSARNRVQEVHQPQHF.

The V call is TRBV2, the J call TRBJ2-5; D not resolved. CDR3 length: 16 residues. Germline CDR1 and CDR2: SNHLY and FYNNEI. Trimming removed 2 bases at V and 1 base at J, with 14 bases between. The CDR3 DNA reads as TGTGCCAGCAGTGAATCCCTTCCGACGTTCCAAGAGACCCAGTACTTC. It is translated as CASSESLPTFQETQYF. The full variable domain, its missing parts supplied by reference TRBV2 and TRBJ2-5, is EPEVTQTPSHQVTQMGQEVILRCVPISNHLYFYWYRQILGQKVEFLVSFYNNEISEKSEIFDDQFSVERPDGSNFTLKIRSTKLEDSAMYFCASSESLPTFQETQYFGPGTRLLVL.

V and J are TRBV5-5 and TRBJ1-5, with D unclear. This CDR3 has 16 residues. The germline V gene encodes CDR1 SGHKS and CDR2 YYEKEE (reference sequence). V shed 3 bases and J shed 4 bases, with 17 bases lying between them. CDR3 DNA: TGTGCCAGCAGCTCGCCGAACTATAGGAGAAATCAGCCCCAGCATTTT. Amino acids: CASSSPNYRRNQPQHF.

The chain uses TRBV5-1 and TRBJ1-2, with D uncertain. Between the trimmed V and J ends, which lost 2 bases and 1 base, there was a span of 18 bases. The CDR3 runs to 17 residues. Germline loops: CDR1 SGHRS, CDR2 YFSETQ. CDR3 in DNA: TGCGCCAGCAGCTTAAGAGGTGGGCCTGCCCTTAACTATGGCTACACCTTC. Translated, it gives CASSLRGGPALNYGYTF.

This clonotype was counted between two and nine times. This CDR3 reads CASSWGQAGLDGYTF. DNA of the CDR3: TGCGCCAGCAGCTGGGGACAGGCTGGGCTCGATGGCTACACCTTC. This chain joins TRBV5-1 and TRBJ1-2; TRBD1 matches 8 bases. With 3 bases clipped from V and 6 bases from J, the junction kept 10 bases outside the gene matches. The CDR3 runs to 15 residues. Germline V gene sequence: CDR1 SGHRS, CDR2 YFSETQ.

This clonotype was seen at least ten times. This chain joins TRBV27 and TRBJ1-2, with 7 bases fitting TRBD1. The CDR3 extends over 12 amino acids. Germline V lookup: CDR1 MNHEY, CDR2 SMNVEV (reference sequence). V was clipped by 5 bases and J by 7 bases; unmatched bases: 4. CDR3 protein: CASSPTGFGYTF. For the CDR3, the DNA is TGTGCCAGCAGTCCGACAGGGTTTGGCTACACCTTC.

This clonotype was found a few times. The V gene is TRBV4-1, the J gene TRBJ1-1, with 9 bases aligning to TRBD1. Germline CDR1 is MGHRA and CDR2 is YSYEKL. V lost 7 bases and J lost 11; bases outside the gene matches: 14. This CDR3 is built from 14 residues. The CDR3 nucleotides are TGCGCCAGCACCCCAAGTGGGACAGGGTTGGTTGCTTTCTTT. Its translation is CASTPSGTGLVAFF.

Only a few counts were recorded for this clonotype. The chain employs TRBV4-3 and TRBJ1-2; D not certain. CDR1 is LGHNA, CDR2 YSLEER, per germline. This CDR3 has 15 amino acids. Trimming took 1 base from V and 3 from J, leaving 12 bases between them. The CDR3 spells CASSQVFGLDYGYTF. The CDR3 DNA reads as TGCGCCAGCAGCCAAGTTTTTGGACTCGACTATGGCTACACCTTC.

The gene calls are TRBV10-3 and TRBJ2-3, with D possibly being TRBD2 (5 bases). Deletions cut 0 bases from V and 4 bases from J, with 5 bases between. CDR3 length: 13 amino acids. Germline V gene data show CDR1 as ENHRY and CDR2 as SYGVKD. The CDR3 region has the DNA TGTGCCATCAGTGAGTCGAGGGCAGATACGCAGTATTTT. It translates to CAISESRADTQYF.

The gene calls are TRBV4-1 and TRBJ1-5; D is undetermined. This CDR3 has 15 residues. Germline values: CDR1 MGHRA, CDR2 YSYEKL. Trimming stripped 7 bases from V and 0 bases from J, with 13 bases between. Here the CDR3 DNA reads TGCGCCAGCAATCCAAATTGGATTAGCAATCAGCCCCAGCATTTT. Protein: CASNPNWISNQPQHF.

The chain combines TRBV12-3 or TRBV12-4 with TRBJ2-7; maybe TRBD1 (6 bases). This CDR3 spans 14 amino acids. The V end lost 3 bases, the J end lost 9 bases, and 18 bases lay between the germline ends. This chain's CDR3 is CASSFSRGVQGQYF. CDR3 nucleotides: TGTGCCAGCAGTTTCTCCAGGGGAGTCCAGGGGCAGTACTTC.

V and J are TRBV20-1 and TRBJ2-7, with TRBD1 matching 8 bases. CDR1 is DFQATT and CDR2 is SNEGSKA in the germline V gene (reference sequence). The CDR3 is made up of 14 amino acids. V was pared by 7 bases and J by 7 bases, with 15 bases of the junction left unmatched. In DNA, the CDR3 is TGCAGTGACACGGAAGGACAGGGAAGATGGGAGCAGTACTTC. This sequence encodes CSDTEGQGRWEQYF.

The chain carries TRBV12-3 or TRBV12-4 and TRBJ1-5, with D unclear. Trimming removed 5 bases at V and 4 bases at J, with 9 bases between. The CDR3 sequence is 13 residues long. CDR3 amino acids: CASSPSGNQPQHF. DNA of the CDR3: TGTGCCAGCAGTCCCTCTGGTAATCAGCCCCAGCATTTT.

The chain joins TRBV7-9 to TRBJ1-6; maybe TRBD1 (6 bases). This CDR3 comprises 20 residues. Germline V gene data show CDR1 as SEHNR and CDR2 as FQNEAQ (reference sequence). V was cut by 0 bases and J by 0 bases, with 18 bases left in between. The CDR3 DNA reads as TGTGCCAGCAGCTTAGCCCACTGGGGACAATACCACTCCTATAATTCACCCCTCCACTTT. Translating gives CASSLAHWGQYHSYNSPLHF. The variable domain in full, completed from reference TRBV7-9 and TRBJ1-6, reads DTGVSQNPRHKITKRGQNVTFRCDPISEHNRLYWYRQTLGQGPEFLTYFQNEAQLEKSRLLSDRFSAERPKGSFSTLEIQRTEQGDSAMYLCASSLAHWGQYHSYNSPLHFGNGTRLTVT.